This T cell receptor beta chain was captured in a study of multiple sclerosis patients with progressive multifocal leukoencephalopathy. General study points: Findings may reflect JC virus infection or just general immunocompromise. No common TRBV or TRBJ usage or pairing appeared at PML. PML-onset expanded TRB clones were detectable before and during natalizumab therapy.

Regarding time point: more than 5 months of natalizumab therapy. Each PCR contained spiked synthetic TR CDR3 controls spanning every V-J pairing. The protocol was immunoSEQ multiplex PCR, while the TCRdb copy is restricted to in-frame clones and leaves out a portion. The sample has 25,000 to 30,000 clones; over 85% are singletons. V trimming: 7 bases; J trimming: 4 bases; junction bases outside the gene matches: 7. CDR3 length: 15 residues. Looked up from germline, CDR1 is SGHTA and CDR2 is FQGNSA. This clone has a single count. The target antigen is unknown. Sample: PBMCs, taken from a patient treated with natalizumab. This chain connects TRBV7-2 to TRBJ1-5; 10 bases map to TRBD1. This clonotype was sampled from a human donor with multiple sclerosis. CDR3 in amino acids: CASTRQGARNQPQHF. The DNA of the CDR3 is TGTGCCAGCACAAGACAGGGGGCCAGGAATCAGCCCCAGCATTTT.